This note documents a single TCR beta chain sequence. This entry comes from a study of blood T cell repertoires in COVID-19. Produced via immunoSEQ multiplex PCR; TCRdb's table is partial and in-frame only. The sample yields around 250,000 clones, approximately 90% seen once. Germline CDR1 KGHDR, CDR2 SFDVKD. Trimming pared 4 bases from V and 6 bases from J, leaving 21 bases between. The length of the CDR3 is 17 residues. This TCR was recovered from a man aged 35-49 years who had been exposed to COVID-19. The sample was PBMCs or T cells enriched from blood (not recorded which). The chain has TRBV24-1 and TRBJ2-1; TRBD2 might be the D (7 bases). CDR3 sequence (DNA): TGTGCCACCAGTGACCGTCCCGTTGGGGGGGCCTCCAATGAGCAGTTCTTC. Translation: CATSDRPVGGASNEQFF.